This T cell receptor (beta chain) was retrieved from a study of T cell repertoires in cytomegalovirus infection. The wider study: Indicated by public TCR beta signatures were CMV infection and matching HLA type.

TCRdb ran MiXCR on the reads and lists one entry per CDR3 protein. The table has approximately 500,000 distinct CDR3 sequences, approximately 10% seen once; the top ten hold about a tenth. This clonotype was recorded once. The CDR3 runs to 12 residues. The germline V and J ends were trimmed by 4 bases and 4 bases, with 10 bases remaining between them. Germline-derived CDR1 and CDR2 are GTSNPN and SVGIG (reference sequence). The source of this sequence is a human donor in good health (CMV status not recorded). Some clones in this sample may be carry-over from other donors' samples. The rearrangement links TRBV30 to TRBJ1-1, with TRBD1 as a possible D gene (5 bases). The specimen was PBMCs. CDR3 amino acids: CAWKPGPTEAFF. In nucleotides, the CDR3 is TGTGCCTGGAAGCCGGGACCCACTGAAGCTTTCTTT.